The following is a T cell receptor beta chain sequence with its context. From approximately 400 ng of RNA, a library with molecular barcoded alpha/delta and beta/gamma adaptors was made. MiXCR, run by TCRdb on the reads, gives a single entry per CDR3 protein. The sample contains 75,000 to 95,000 distinct CDR3 sequences, approximately 21% of which appear only once. This sample stems from a study of read filtering for tumor transcriptome and immune sequencing. Germline trimming cut 9 bases from V and 1 base from J; bases unmatched to any gene: 4. Germline V CDR1 and CDR2: MNHEY, SMNVEV (reference sequence). This CDR3 spans 14 amino acids.

V usage is TRBV27 and J usage is TRBJ2-7; TRBD2 aligns across 12 bases. This clonotype originated in a donor at least 40 years old with multiple myeloma. Sequenced input: a population of CD138-negative cells sorted from bone marrow. CDR3 residues: CASTSGGPSYEQYF. The CDR3 DNA is TGTGCCAGTACTAGCGGGGGGCCTTCCTACGAGCAGTACTTC.